A selection of T cell receptor beta chains follows, all from one sample in a study of blood T cell repertoires in COVID-19. Method: immunoSEQ multiplex PCR; TCRdb's copy keeps in-frame clones and lacks some. This table holds roughly 120,000 clones, 87% found once. Sequenced material: peripheral blood. Source of these receptors: a woman aged 70-85 years with acute or convalescent COVID-19. CDR3s include the opening cysteine and the closing phenylalanine or tryptophan. Fields, in order: CDR3 DNA, CDR3 protein, V gene, J gene, D gene, clone size. A D gene is named only where the DNA matches it firmly. The listing skips clone size in some rows; elsewhere it reads once, few, many or a size class.

CDR3 DNA: TGTGCCAGCAGTTTTGGACACGTCTCTGGAAACACCATATATTTT
CDR3 protein: CASSFGHVSGNTIYF
V gene: TRBV28
J gene: TRBJ1-3
D gene: NA
clone size: NA

CDR3 DNA: TGTGCCAGCAGTGATACCCAAAGACAGGGCGCGAAAGAGACCCAGTACTTC
CDR3 protein: CASSDTQRQGAKETQYF
V gene: TRBV25-1
J gene: TRBJ2-5
D gene: TRBD1
clone size: NA

CDR3 DNA: TGTGCCAGCAGACGACAAGGGGCGTATGGCTACACCTTC
CDR3 protein: CASRRQGAYGYTF
V gene: TRBV6-6
J gene: TRBJ1-2
D gene: NA
clone size: few

CDR3 DNA: TGTGCCAGCAGCTTAGGCCTCCCGGGGGTTGAGCAGTACTTC
CDR3 protein: CASSLGLPGVEQYF
V gene: TRBV7-2
J gene: TRBJ2-7
D gene: NA
clone size: NA

CDR3 DNA: TGTGCCAGCAGTGAAGCGATACCTAGCGGCGCGACCCAGTACTTC
CDR3 protein: CASSEAIPSGATQYF
V gene: TRBV2
J gene: TRBJ2-5
D gene: TRBD2
clone size: NA

CDR3 DNA: TGTGCCAGTAGATTTCGGGGTTCCTACAATGAGCAGTTCTTC
CDR3 protein: CASRFRGSYNEQFF
V gene: TRBV19
J gene: TRBJ2-1
D gene: NA
clone size: NA

CDR3 DNA: TGTGCCAGCAGTGCCGGGGCCGCAGGGGCGAAACCTTTT
CDR3 protein: CASSAGAAGAKPF
V gene: TRBV2
J gene: TRBJ1-6
D gene: NA
clone size: NA

CDR3 DNA: TGTGCCAGCAGTCCAGGGGGGCTTAGCACAGATACGCAGTATTTT
CDR3 protein: CASSPGGLSTDTQYF
V gene: TRBV28
J gene: TRBJ2-3
D gene: NA
clone size: few

CDR3 DNA: TGTGCCAGCTCACCACCAGCAAGGAGTTCTAACTATGGCTACACCTTC
CDR3 protein: CASSPPARSSNYGYTF
V gene: TRBV18
J gene: TRBJ1-2
D gene: NA
clone size: NA

CDR3 DNA: TGTGCCAGCAGTTGGGGACAGGGGGGCCAGAGGGGGCAGTACTTC
CDR3 protein: CASSWGQGGQRGQYF
V gene: TRBV6-5
J gene: TRBJ2-7
D gene: TRBD1
clone size: NA

CDR3 DNA: TGTGCCAGCAGCGAAACAGGAGACGAGCAGTACTTC
CDR3 protein: CASSETGDEQYF
V gene: TRBV7-9
J gene: TRBJ2-7
D gene: NA
clone size: NA

CDR3 DNA: TGTGCCAGCAGCCCAGGGAGGCGGGGGGCTAGCTACGAGCAGTACTTC
CDR3 protein: CASSPGRRGASYEQYF
V gene: TRBV4-2
J gene: TRBJ2-7
D gene: TRBD2
clone size: NA

CDR3 DNA: TGTGCCAGCAGCCAAGATCTGTCGGAGGGGATGGAGCCCCAGCATTTT
CDR3 protein: CASSQDLSEGMEPQHF
V gene: TRBV3-1/TRBV3-2
J gene: TRBJ1-5
D gene: NA
clone size: NA

CDR3 DNA: TGTGCCAGCAGTGACCCGGGACAGGGAAGCAATGAGCAGTTCTTC
CDR3 protein: CASSDPGQGSNEQFF
V gene: TRBV25-1
J gene: TRBJ2-1
D gene: TRBD1
clone size: NA

CDR3 DNA: TGTGCCACCAGCAAAGCAATGGGCCCCTACGAGCAGTACTTC
CDR3 protein: CATSKAMGPYEQYF
V gene: TRBV15
J gene: TRBJ2-7
D gene: NA
clone size: once

CDR3 DNA: TGTGCCTGGAGTGGGGGGACAGTCAAAGGGGCTTTCTTT
CDR3 protein: CAWSGGTVKGAFF
V gene: TRBV30
J gene: TRBJ1-1
D gene: TRBD1
clone size: NA

CDR3 DNA: TGTGCCAGCAGTGACAGTAAAGAGACCCAGTACTTC
CDR3 protein: CASSDSKETQYF
V gene: TRBV6-1
J gene: TRBJ2-5
D gene: NA
clone size: NA

CDR3 DNA: TGTGCCAGCAGCTTGGCCCCGAGCGCGGGACCTTTGGGGCAGTACTTC
CDR3 protein: CASSLAPSAGPLGQYF
V gene: TRBV5-8
J gene: TRBJ2-7
D gene: NA
clone size: NA

CDR3 DNA: TGTGCCAGCAGTCCCCCCCGAGTATTCTACGAGCAGTACTTC
CDR3 protein: CASSPPRVFYEQYF
V gene: TRBV28
J gene: TRBJ2-7
D gene: NA
clone size: NA